A selection of T cell receptor beta chains follows, all from one sample in a study of Graves' ophthalmopathy and Graves' hyperthyroidism. One entry per CDR3 protein results from TCRdb running MiXCR on the multiplex PCR reads. The sample has roughly 500,000 distinct CDR3 sequences; under 15% are singletons. The material sequenced was blood. Receptors originate from a woman aged 30 to 39 with Graves' ophthalmopathy. Both conserved end residues are part of each CDR3. A D gene is named only where the DNA matches it firmly. For some rows the clone size is stated as once, few or many, or as a class when expanded; others skip it.

clone_size	cdr3_length	v_call	j_call	d_call	cdr3_nt	cdr3_aa
once	15	TRBV6-5	TRBJ2-7	NA	TGTGCCAGCAGTTACTCTTACGGGACCCCCTACGAGCAGTACTTC	CASSYSYGTPYEQYF
many	13	TRBV2	TRBJ1-1	NA	TGTGCCAGCAGAATGGTAGGCGTTGGTGAAGCTTTCTTT	CASRMVGVGEAFF
many	13	TRBV12-3/TRBV12-4	TRBJ2-5	NA	TGTGCCAGCAGTTTCGGGGATCAAGAGACCCAGTACTTC	CASSFGDQETQYF
many	15	TRBV20-1	TRBJ2-5	TRBD1	TGCAGTGCTAAGCTACCACAGGGGGATGCAGAGACCCAGTACTTC	CSAKLPQGDAETQYF
many	13	TRBV5-5	TRBJ1-2	NA	TGTGCCAGCAGCCATCAAGCTAACTATGGCTACACCTTC	CASSHQANYGYTF
many	14	TRBV27	TRBJ2-5	NA	TGTGCCAGCAGTTCAGCTTTCAAGGGGGAGACCCAGTACTTC	CASSSAFKGETQYF
many	16	TRBV7-6	TRBJ2-2	TRBD1	TGTGCCAGCAGCTTAGGACAGGGCTTGAACACCGGGGAGCTGTTTTTT	CASSLGQGLNTGELFF
many	12	TRBV6-1	TRBJ1-2	NA	TGTGCCAGCAGTGAAGGAGTCTATGGCTACACCTTC	CASSEGVYGYTF
many	14	TRBV30	TRBJ1-1	NA	TGTGCCTGGAGTCTCGGGGGTGTAGGCACTGAAGCTTTCTTT	CAWSLGGVGTEAFF
NA	14	TRBV10-1	TRBJ1-5	TRBD1	TGCGCCAGCAAGAGACAGGGGGCCATTCAGCCCCAGCATTTT	CASKRQGAIQPQHF
many	16	TRBV28	TRBJ2-7	NA	TGTGCCAGCAGTCAAGTGCTCCGGGACGCCCAATACGAGCAGTACTTC	CASSQVLRDAQYEQYF
many	14	TRBV12-3/TRBV12-4	TRBJ1-1	NA	TGTGCCAGCAGGCTACTGACAGCGAACACTGAAGCTTTCTTT	CASRLLTANTEAFF
many	16	TRBV27	TRBJ1-2	TRBD1	TGTGCCAGCAGTTTGGAAATGGGACAGGGGGCCTATGGCTACACCTTC	CASSLEMGQGAYGYTF
many	13	TRBV7-8	TRBJ1-2	NA	TGTGCCAGCAGCTTTCCAGGGGACTATGGCTACACCTTC	CASSFPGDYGYTF
NA	17	TRBV6-5	TRBJ2-7	NA	TGTGCCAGCAGTTACTCCTTTCCGTCGGGACAACTCTACGAGCAGTACTTC	CASSYSFPSGQLYEQYF
many	14	TRBV6-5	TRBJ1-2	NA	TGTGCCAGCACCTCGGGGGGGACCTTGTATGGCTACACCTTC	CASTSGGTLYGYTF
many	15	TRBV7-9	TRBJ2-5	NA	TGTGCCAGCAGCCCCCGGGAGCGTCGGAGGGAGACCCAGTACTTC	CASSPRERRRETQYF
many	15	TRBV3-1	TRBJ1-2	TRBD1	TGTGCCAGCACGCCTAGTTTGACAGGGGGCTATGGCTACACCTTC	CASTPSLTGGYGYTF
many	11	TRBV29-1	TRBJ2-7	NA	TGCAGCGTGGCTCTCCCCTACGAGCAGTACTTC	CSVALPYEQYF
NA	12	TRBV6-2/TRBV6-3	TRBJ1-5	NA	TGTGCCTCGACTCAGAACAATCAGCCCCAGCATTTT	CASTQNNQPQHF
many	16	TRBV6-5	TRBJ2-7	TRBD2	TGTGCCAGCAGTTACTCACTTGGCGCGGGAGGGAACGAGCAGTACTTC	CASSYSLGAGGNEQYF
many	15	TRBV28	TRBJ1-5	NA	TGTGCCAGCAGGCCGGGACAAAGGCTCAATCAGCCCCAGCATTTT	CASRPGQRLNQPQHF
many	14	TRBV20-1	TRBJ2-5	NA	TGCAGTGCTAGGAGGGGTCTTGCGGACGAGACCCAGTACTTC	CSARRGLADETQYF
many	14	TRBV5-1	TRBJ2-5	NA	TGCGCCAGCAGCGACGGCGTGGGGAGAGAGACCCAGTACTTC	CASSDGVGRETQYF
NA	16	TRBV12-3/TRBV12-4	TRBJ1-5	NA	TGTGCCAGCAGTCCCCGAGTGGGGGTAGGCAATCAGCCCCAGCATTTT	CASSPRVGVGNQPQHF
many	14	TRBV19	TRBJ2-5	TRBD2	TGTGCCAGTAGTACTAGCGGGAGATCGGAGACCCAGTACTTC	CASSTSGRSETQYF
many	16	TRBV12-3/TRBV12-4	TRBJ1-1	NA	TGTGCCAGCAGTTTCTTGACGCTGGAAGGGGTCACTGAAGCTTTCTTT	CASSFLTLEGVTEAFF